This TCR beta chain is from a study of T cell responses to AZD1222 COVID-19 vaccine (dated by TCRdb to the early 2020s). Some background on the complete study: TCR sequencing covered more than 230 trial participants: 200 to 220 given two doses of AZD1222 and 26 given two doses of MenACWY control vaccine. Trial participants were enrolled by age into 18-55, 56-69 and 70-plus year subgroups, with around 150, 28 and 57 TCR-sequenced participants respectively.

Paper-wide results and their limitations: Vaccine-associated CD4 TCRs spanned the whole spike protein, with dominant responses in regions 160-218 and 743-854. Nearly half of unique spike-specific TCRs reportedly recognized epitopes outside regions mutated in the B.1.351 and B.1.1.7 variants. Because no day 14 peak-response samples were available, the repertoires could be characterized only after the peak T cell response. Participants were mostly white British, with more females than males. The authors suggested clonal diversity may have been underestimated. After two AZD1222 doses, both the breadth and the depth of spike-specific TCRs were significantly higher than at day 0 and than in MenACWY recipients. Only 5 to 7 AZD1222 recipients were SARS-CoV-2 seropositive at baseline, limiting conclusions about previously exposed vaccinees. In the small 56-69-year group, the increase in depth fell short of significance, most likely because of low power.

As to this clone: This receptor's antigen is unknown. No base quality values were provided; no much bigger clone lies one nucleotide off.

Reading the label with the study, this specimen's time point is: about 28 days (+/-7) after the second vaccine dose. Explained via the paper, the treatment or condition label denotes: meningococcal conjugate vaccine given as trial control. Vaccinee samples came from UK trials COV001 and COV002, including a single-blind randomized controlled phase 2/3 trial of AZD1222 (ChAdOx1 nCoV-19) in healthy adults. For TCRbeta chain sequencing, PBMC samples were collected from trial participants at day 0 and at day 28 after the second dose. The CDR3 regions of human TCRbeta chains were analyzed by immunosequencing. In the paper's pipeline: TCRs in the repertoires were matched against a reference library of SARS-CoV-2-specific TCRs that had been generated with the MIRA antigen-specificity platform. Breadth was defined as the fraction of unique TCRs that were SARS-CoV-2-associated, and depth was defined as the fraction of total T cells that were SARS-CoV-2-associated. Using the MIRA data, every spike-specific TCR was mapped to the spike region that the TCR reacted to and assigned to either a CD4 or a CD8 class. Log10-transformed breadth and depth values were compared by one-way ANOVA with Sidak's multiple comparisons tests. TCRdb provides this immuneACCESS table in a form limited to in-frame rearrangements. Some clones are lacking; in checked studies, under half of them reflect an unresolved V gene, and why the rest are absent is not known. For V, J and clone size, that table is used; D and trimming come from the DNA. The sample contains 100,000 to 150,000 clones, 85% of them found a single time. The ten largest clonotypes hold approximately 8% of the sample.

Trimming takes 2 bases from V and 4 bases from J, and the germline ends sit 5 bases apart. The CDR3 measures 12 amino acids from cysteine to phenylalanine. Only the CDR3 region is kept as DNA, spanning 36 bases read in frame from base 1. Per the germline V gene, SNHLY is the CDR1 and FYNNEI is the CDR2. Specimen: peripheral blood, collected 28 days after the second dose of the MenACWY control vaccine. This TCR was recovered from an adult who received the MenACWY meningococcal vaccine as a control. Recombination joined TRBV2 with TRBJ1-1, with the identity of the D gene unclear. CDR3 sequence: CASSEKGTEAFF. The nucleotide sequence reads as follows: TGTGCCAGCAGTGAAAAGGGCACTGAAGCTTTCTTT.